Listed below are T cell receptor beta chains from one sample, sequenced in a study of T cell changes during pregnancy in multiple sclerosis. Sequencing was performed with immunoSEQ multiplex PCR; in TCRdb, only in-frame clones are kept and a portion is missing. In the table there are tens of thousands of clones, around 93% of which are singletons. The sequenced sample was peripheral blood, obtained after pregnancy. The receptors originated from a female donor with multiple sclerosis, enrolled in a pregnancy study. The CDR3 runs from the conserved cysteine through the conserved F or W. The order of the fields is D gene, J gene, V gene, clone size, CDR3 protein, CDR3 DNA. The D gene is left open where the match is weak. Size is omitted from some rows. Given values are once, few, many or a class for expanded clones.

>.|TRBJ2-5|TRBV19|.
CASSIGGGLGETQYF
TGTGCCAGTAGTATAGGAGGAGGGTTAGGAGAGACCCAGTACTTC
>TRBD2|TRBJ2-1|TRBV5-1|.
CASSSRRAGGTYNEQFF
TGCGCCAGCAGCTCCCGTAGGGCGGGAGGAACCTACAATGAGCAGTTCTTC
>TRBD2|TRBJ2-3|TRBV7-2|.
CASSSRGTSGREDTQYF
TGTGCCAGCAGCTCCCGGGGTACTAGCGGGAGGGAAGATACGCAGTATTTT
>TRBD2|TRBJ2-7|TRBV4-2|once
CASSQGGTQGLADFRGVFEQYF
TGTGCCAGCAGCCAGGGGGGGACCCAGGGACTAGCGGATTTCCGCGGAGTGTTCGAGCAGTACTTC
>TRBD2|TRBJ2-5|TRBV6-1|.
CASRETSLRETQYF
TGTGCCAGCAGGGAGACTAGCCTTCGGGAGACCCAGTACTTC
>.|TRBJ2-7|TRBV4-3|.
CASSQETLAGHEQYF
TGCGCCAGCAGCCAAGAAACACTAGCAGGCCACGAGCAGTACTTC
>TRBD1|TRBJ2-2|TRBV7-9|once
CASSFGQGFNTGELFF
TGTGCCAGCAGCTTCGGACAGGGGTTCAACACCGGGGAGCTGTTTTTT
>.|TRBJ1-2|TRBV14|.
CASSQVTGSNGYTF
TGTGCCAGCAGCCAAGTCACAGGGAGTAATGGCTACACCTTC
>.|TRBJ1-5|TRBV2|.
CASSEGTSRSNQPQHF
TGTGCCAGCAGTGAGGGCACGTCACGGAGCAATCAGCCCCAGCATTTT
>TRBD1|TRBJ2-1|TRBV7-9|.
CASSPGTVLSEQFF
TGTGCCAGCAGCCCAGGGACAGTTCTCTCTGAGCAGTTCTTC
>TRBD2|TRBJ2-7|TRBV5-1|.
CASSLVRGASDEQYF
TGCGCCAGCAGCTTGGTGCGGGGGGCGAGCGACGAGCAGTACTTC
>TRBD2|TRBJ2-1|TRBV7-3|once
CASSLLPGTSGSNEQFF
TGTGCCAGCAGCTTATTACCCGGGACTAGCGGGAGCAATGAGCAGTTCTTC
>.|TRBJ2-1|TRBV30|.
CAWSGSMTYNEQFF
TGTGCCTGGAGTGGGAGTATGACCTACAATGAGCAGTTCTTC
>.|TRBJ2-1|TRBV27|once
CASSFLTNNEQFF
TGTGCCAGCAGTTTTTTGACTAATAATGAGCAGTTCTTC
>TRBD1|TRBJ1-2|TRBV10-3|.
CAISDTLGTGEGNYGYTF
TGTGCCATCAGTGATACTCTCGGGACAGGCGAGGGTAACTATGGCTACACCTTC
>TRBD2|TRBJ2-7|TRBV27|.
CASSPRGTSFAYEQYF
TGTGCCAGCAGTCCCCGGGGGACTAGCTTCGCCTACGAGCAGTACTTC
>.|TRBJ1-6|TRBV27|.
CASSLSLNSPLHF
TGTGCCAGCAGTTTAAGCTTAAATTCACCCCTCCACTTT
>TRBD1|TRBJ2-1|TRBV5-1|.
CASSLDRGEQFF
TGCGCCAGCAGCTTGGACAGGGGGGAGCAGTTCTTC
>.|TRBJ2-6|TRBV7-2|.
CASSLASSSGANVLTF
TGTGCCAGCAGCCTGGCTAGTAGCTCTGGGGCCAACGTCCTGACTTTC
>.|TRBJ1-2|TRBV27|.
CASSYRHPSNYGYTF
TGTGCCAGCAGCTACCGACACCCTTCTAACTATGGCTACACCTTC
>TRBD2|TRBJ2-1|TRBV18|once
CASSELAGRSNEQFF
TGTGCCAGCTCAGAACTAGCGGGGAGAAGCAATGAGCAGTTCTTC
>TRBD1|TRBJ2-3|TRBV6-5|.
CASKGARDTQYF
TGTGCCAGCAAGGGGGCGAGGGATACGCAGTATTTT
>TRBD1|TRBJ1-4|TRBV6-5|few
CASSYRRQGPEKLFF
TGTGCCAGCAGTTACCGCCGACAGGGCCCCGAAAAACTGTTTTTT
>.|TRBJ2-2|TRBV6-1|.
CASRIAEANTGELFF
TGTGCCAGCAGGATAGCGGAAGCGAACACCGGGGAGCTGTTTTTT
>.|TRBJ2-1|TRBV2|.
CASSGGPGDSSYNEQFF
TGTGCCAGCAGTGGGGGCCCTGGGGATAGCTCCTACAATGAGCAGTTCTTC
>TRBD1|TRBJ1-5|TRBV15|.
CATSRRQGGNQPQHF
TGTGCCACCAGCAGAAGACAGGGTGGCAATCAGCCCCAGCATTTT
>TRBD2|TRBJ2-2|TRBV28|.
CASSPSGGAGELFF
TGTGCCAGCAGTCCCTCGGGGGGGGCCGGGGAGCTGTTTTTT
>TRBD1|TRBJ1-3|TRBV19|.
CASRFDRVKGNTIYF
TGTGCCAGTAGGTTTGACAGGGTAAAAGGAAACACCATATATTTT
>.|TRBJ2-4|TRBV9|once
CASSVDLTSKNIQYF
TGTGCCAGCAGCGTAGACCTTACATCCAAAAACATTCAGTACTTC